What follows are 5 T cell receptor beta chains derived from one specimen sequenced in a study of shared clonotypes between healthy human individuals. Using immunoSEQ multiplex PCR, the repertoire was profiled, and TCRdb retains in-frame clones only, with some absent. The sample holds over a million clones, about four fifths seen once. Sequencing was carried out using memory CD4+ T cells from PBMCs. Subset: CD45RA-negative fraction. Receptors were obtained from a man between 18 and 29 years old in good health. Some clones in this sample may be carry-over from other donors' samples.

A word on this clone: This CDR3 is also generated by other DNA sequences in the sample. The genes are TRBV7-2 and TRBJ2-5; 11 bases are shared with TRBD2. Germline CDR1 reads SGHTA; CDR2 reads FQGNSA. The V segment lost 3 bases and the J segment 5 bases; nucleotides outside the gene matches: 5. The CDR3 covers 15 residues. Here the CDR3 DNA reads TGTGCCAGCAGCTTTTTAGCGGGAGGGGGGGAGACCCAGTACTTC. Translation: CASSFLAGGGETQYF.

The J gene is TRBJ2-2, the V gene TRBV5-1, with D perhaps matching TRBD2 (6 bases). This CDR3 comprises 16 residues. V was pared by 4 bases and J by 8 bases, with 21 bases between. The V gene's germline CDR1 is SGHRS and CDR2 YFSETQ. CDR3 sequence: CASSQSGTPRLGELFF. In nucleotides, the CDR3 is TGCGCCAGCAGCCAGTCCGGGACTCCGCGGTTGGGGGAGCTGTTTTTT.

The V call is TRBV5-1, the J call TRBJ2-6, with TRBD2 identical over 7 bases. V was pared by 3 bases and J by 0 bases, with 6 bases of the junction left unmatched. The germline V gene encodes CDR1 SGHRS and CDR2 YFSETQ. The CDR3 contains 17 residues. Here the CDR3 DNA reads TGCGCCAGCAGCTCCGGGGGGTCGAGCTCTGGGGCCAACGTCCTGACTTTC. Its translation is CASSSGGSSSGANVLTF. Full variable domain (missing parts from reference TRBV5-1 and TRBJ2-6): KAGVTQTPRYLIKTRGQQVTLSCSPISGHRSVSWYQQTPGQGLQFLFEYFSETQRNKGNFPGRFSGRQFSNSRSEMNVSTLELGDSALYLCASSSGGSSSGANVLTFGAGSRLTVL.

This chain connects TRBV27 to TRBJ2-6; D may match TRBD1 or TRBD2 (6 bases each). CDR3 length: 23 amino acids. The V and J ends lost 8 bases and 2 bases respectively, with 37 bases between them. Germline loops: CDR1 MNHEY, CDR2 SMNVEV (reference sequence). The CDR3 spells CASSSPRGGLATRNLPGANVLTF. The CDR3 nucleotides read TGTGCCAGCTCGAGTCCCCGTGGGGGGCTGGCCACTCGCAATCTCCCTGGGGCCAACGTCCTGACTTTC. The full variable domain, its missing parts supplied by reference TRBV27 and TRBJ2-6, is EAQVTQNPRYLITVTGKKLTVTCSQNMNHEYMSWYRQDPGLGLRQIYYSMNVEVTDKGDVPEGYKVSRKEKRNFPLILESPSPNQTSLYFCASSSPRGGLATRNLPGANVLTFGAGSRLTVL.

To note about this clone: Other DNA sequences in the same sample also yield this CDR3. The chain couples TRBV5-4 to TRBJ2-7, with 8 bases identical to TRBD1. V shed 4 bases and J 3 bases; nucleotides not matched to a gene: 6. This CDR3 region has 14 residues. CDR1 is SGHNT and CDR2 is YYREEE in the germline V gene (reference sequence). The CDR3 region has the DNA TGTGCCAGCAGCCGACAGGGGACCAGCTACGAGCAGTACTTC. It codes for CASSRQGTSYEQYF.